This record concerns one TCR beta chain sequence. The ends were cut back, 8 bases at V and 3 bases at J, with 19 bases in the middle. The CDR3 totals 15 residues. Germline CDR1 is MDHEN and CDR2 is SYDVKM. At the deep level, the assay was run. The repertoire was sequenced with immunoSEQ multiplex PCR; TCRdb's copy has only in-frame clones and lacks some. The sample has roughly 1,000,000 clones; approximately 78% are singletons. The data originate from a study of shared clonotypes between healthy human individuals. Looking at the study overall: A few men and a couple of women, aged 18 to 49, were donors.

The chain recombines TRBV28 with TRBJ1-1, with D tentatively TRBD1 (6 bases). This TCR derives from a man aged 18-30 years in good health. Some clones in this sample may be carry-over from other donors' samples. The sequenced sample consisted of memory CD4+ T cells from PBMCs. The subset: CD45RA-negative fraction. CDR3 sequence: CASPSDGGADTEAFF. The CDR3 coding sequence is TGTGCCAGCCCGTCGGACGGGGGCGCAGACACTGAAGCTTTCTTT.